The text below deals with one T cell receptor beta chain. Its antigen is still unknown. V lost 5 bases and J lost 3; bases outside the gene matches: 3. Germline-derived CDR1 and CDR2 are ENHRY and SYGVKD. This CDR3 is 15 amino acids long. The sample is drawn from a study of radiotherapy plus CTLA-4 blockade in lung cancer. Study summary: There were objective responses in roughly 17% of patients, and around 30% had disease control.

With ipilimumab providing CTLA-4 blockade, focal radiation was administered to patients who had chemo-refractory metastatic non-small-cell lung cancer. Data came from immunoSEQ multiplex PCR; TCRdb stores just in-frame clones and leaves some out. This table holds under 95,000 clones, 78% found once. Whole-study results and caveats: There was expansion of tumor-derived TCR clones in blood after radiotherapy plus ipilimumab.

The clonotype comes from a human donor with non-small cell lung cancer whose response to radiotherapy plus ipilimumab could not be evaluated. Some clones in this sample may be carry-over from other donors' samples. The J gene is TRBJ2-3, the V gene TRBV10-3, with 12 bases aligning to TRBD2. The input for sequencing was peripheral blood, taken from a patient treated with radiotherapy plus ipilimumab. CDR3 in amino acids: CAISRGLAGTDTQYF. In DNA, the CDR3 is TGTGCCATCAGTAGGGGACTAGCGGGTACAGATACGCAGTATTTT.